This record covers a single T cell receptor beta chain. Its antigen is unknown. 5'RACE with constant-segment primers built TCRalpha and TCRbeta cDNA libraries with UMIs. TCRdb analysed the 5' RACE reads with MiXCR anew, one entry per CDR3 protein. The sample contains about 360,000 distinct CDR3 sequences, around 15% of which appear only once. This sample was included in a study of T-cell memory formation after mild COVID-19. About the study: For the most part, TCR clusters were specific to one donor.

Overall study results and limits: Whereas later expanders leaned CD4+, clones contracting day 15 to 85 showed a balanced CD4/CD8 makeup. CD4+ clones that contracted lay mainly in CM and EM; CD8+ ones lay in EMRA.

The V end lost 5 bases, the J end lost 6 bases, and 17 bases lay between the germline ends. Germline V gene lookup returns CDR1 MNHEY and CDR2 SMNVEV (reference sequence). The CDR3 runs 15 residues. The chain uses TRBV27 and TRBJ2-4, with D possibly matching TRBD1 (6 bases). The sample taken for sequencing was PBMCs or a T cell subset sorted from them (not recorded which). This TCR derives from a man younger than 35 who had mild COVID-19 (a few samples of this study predate the infection). Cell type and time point are not known. The CDR3 DNA reads as TGTGCCAGCAGTCCAGATTTTGGGACAAGAAACATTCAGTACTTC. Protein: CASSPDFGTRNIQYF.